The 10 T cell receptor beta chains below were found in one sample sequenced in a study of type 1 regulatory T cells. Each CDR3 protein is one row after TCRdb ran MiXCR on the reads. Of around 19,000 distinct CDR3 sequences listed, roughly 10% are singletons. Sample: CD4+ T cells, either the whole sample or a sorted fraction (not recorded which). These receptors were obtained from a human donor in good health.

Relative to its sample, this clonotype is medium-sized (0.01 to 0.1%). V is TRBV4-2 and J is TRBJ1-3; D gene unclear. With 4 bases removed from V and 6 bases from J, the gap between germline ends came to 13 bases. The CDR3 contains 14 residues. CDR1 is LGHNA and CDR2 is YNFKEQ in the germline V gene. CDR3 sequence reads: CASSLDLSQNTIYF. The CDR3 DNA sequence: TGTGCCAGCAGCCTCGACCTTTCTCAAAACACCATATATTTT.

In this sample, this clonotype is medium-sized. The chain joins TRBV29-1 to TRBJ2-5; a weak D match, TRBD2 (6 bases). Germline V gene lookup returns CDR1 SQVTM and CDR2 ANQGSEA. V dropped 8 bases and J dropped 4 bases, with 23 bases sitting between them. The CDR3 is made up of 15 amino acids. CDR3 amino acids: CSSSRGGEGGETQYF. The DNA for the CDR3 is TGCAGCTCTTCGCGGGGTGGAGAGGGTGGAGAGACCCAGTACTTC.

This clonotype was seen repeatedly, ten times or more. V gene TRBV20-1 combines with J gene TRBJ1-5; D unclear. Trimming pared 6 bases from V and 15 bases from J, leaving 18 bases between. Germline CDR1 is DFQATT and CDR2 is SNEGSKA (reference sequence). This CDR3 is 11 amino acids long. The CDR3 loop reads CSATGVGVGHF. The DNA of the CDR3 is TGCAGTGCGACGGGCGTCGGTGTAGGGCATTTT.

This clonotype was recorded many times. J is TRBJ2-3 and V is TRBV28; TRBD2 matches 9 bases. Germline V gives CDR1 MDHEN, CDR2 SYDVKM. V was pared by 2 bases and J by 6 bases, with 9 bases of the junction left unmatched. This CDR3 has 16 residues. CDR3 nucleotides: TGTGCCAGCAGTTTACAATTTAGCGGGAGAGGCGATACGCAGTATTTT. Translating gives CASSLQFSGRGDTQYF.

The DNA for the CDR3 is TGTGCCAGCAGCTTAGGGGCCTCAGGGACCTACGAGCAGTACTTC. It specifies CASSLGASGTYEQYF. The chain links TRBV11-1 to TRBJ2-7, with D possibly TRBD1 on 5 matching bases. V shed 1 base and J shed 2 bases, with 12 bases lying between them. Germline loops: CDR1 SGHAT, CDR2 FQDESV (reference sequence). The length of the CDR3 is 15 residues.

In the case of this clonotype: A much larger clone lies one base from this, so it may be a read error. The V gene is TRBV7-3, the J gene TRBJ1-6; 7 bases agree with TRBD1. Unmatched junction bases numbered 7, after V lost 5 bases and J lost 6 bases. From germline, CDR1 is SGHTA and CDR2 FQGTGA. The CDR3 has 15 residues. DNA for the CDR3: TGTGCCAGCAGCCAGGACAGGAGTCCTAATTCACCCCTCCACTTT. The encoded protein is CASSQDRSPNSPLHF.

This clonotype appeared many times. V usage is TRBV3-1 and J usage is TRBJ2-2; TRBD2 matches at 7 bases. Germline loops: CDR1 LGHDT, CDR2 YNNKEL (reference sequence). Germline trimming cut 4 bases from V and 3 bases from J; bases unmatched to any gene: 11. The CDR3 has 17 residues. Written as DNA, the CDR3 is TGTGCCAGCAGCCGATTAACTAGCGCCCCGTACACCGGGGAGCTGTTTTTT. Translated: CASSRLTSAPYTGELFF.

The sample holds many counts of this clonotype. The chain is built from TRBV7-6 and TRBJ2-7; D is unclear. Between the trimmed V and J ends, which lost 1 base and 4 bases, there was a span of 8 bases. CDR1 SGHVS and CDR2 FNYEAQ come from the germline V gene. This CDR3 is 13 amino acids long. The DNA for the CDR3 is TGTGCCAGCAGCTTAGGAGCGTGGTACGAGCAGTACTTC. Its protein is CASSLGAWYEQYF.

At least ten counts were recorded for this clonotype. The chain is built from TRBV18 and TRBJ2-5; D is perhaps TRBD1 (6 bases). Germline CDR1 KGHSH, CDR2 LQKENI. Trimming shortened V by 2 bases and J by 5 bases, and 18 bases separated the two germline ends. The CDR3 extends over 16 amino acids. CDR3 DNA: TGTGCCAGCTCACCAAATCCAGGGGTATATCGGGAGACCCAGTACTTC. Residues: CASSPNPGVYRETQYF.

This clonotype was recorded many times. V usage is TRBV20-1 and J usage is TRBJ2-1; D gene unclear. The CDR3 has 14 residues. V lost 3 bases and J 4 bases, leaving 13 bases between the germline ends. Germline-derived CDR1 and CDR2 are DFQATT and SNEGSKA (reference sequence). The CDR3 region has the DNA TGCAGTGCTAGCGGGCCGGTAGGGTACAATGAGCAGTTCTTC. This translates into CSASGPVGYNEQFF.